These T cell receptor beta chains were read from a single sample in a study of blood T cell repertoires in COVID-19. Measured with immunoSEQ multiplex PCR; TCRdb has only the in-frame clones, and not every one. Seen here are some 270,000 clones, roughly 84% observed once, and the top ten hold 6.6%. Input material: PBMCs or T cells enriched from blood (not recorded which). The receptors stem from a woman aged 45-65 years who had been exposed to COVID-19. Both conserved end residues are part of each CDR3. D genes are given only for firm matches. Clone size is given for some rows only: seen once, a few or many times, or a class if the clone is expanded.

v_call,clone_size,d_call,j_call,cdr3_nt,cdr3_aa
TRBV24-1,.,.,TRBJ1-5,TGTGCCACCAGTGACACAGGGTGGCCCCAGCATTTT,CATSDTGWPQHF
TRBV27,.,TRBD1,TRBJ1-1,TGTGCCAGCAGTTTAGACAGGGGCAAGAACACTGAAGCTTTCTTT,CASSLDRGKNTEAFF
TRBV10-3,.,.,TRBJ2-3,TGTGCCATCAACTCGGGGGTTGGTGATACGCAGTATTTT,CAINSGVGDTQYF
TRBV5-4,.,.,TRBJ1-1,TGTGCCAGCAGCCCGGAGGGGGGGGCAGGAGCTTTCTTT,CASSPEGGAGAFF
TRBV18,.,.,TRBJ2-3,TGTGCCAGTTTACTCACAGATACGCAGTATTTT,CASLLTDTQYF
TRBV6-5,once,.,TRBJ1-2,TGTGCCAGCAGTTACTCTGCCCCGGTAACGGGGTATGGCTACACCTTC,CASSYSAPVTGYGYTF
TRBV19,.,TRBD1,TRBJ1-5,TGTGCCAGTAGTGACAGGGCGAACAATCAGCCCCAGCATTTT,CASSDRANNQPQHF
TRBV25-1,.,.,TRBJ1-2,TGTGCCAGCAGTGACCGTGCAGGGGCGGGCTACACCTTC,CASSDRAGAGYTF
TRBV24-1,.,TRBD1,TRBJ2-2,TGTGCCACCAGTGATTTGGGGACAGGGATGACCGGGGAGCTGTTTTTT,CATSDLGTGMTGELFF
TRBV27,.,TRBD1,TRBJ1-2,TGTGCCAGCAGTTTGGGACAGGGAGATGGCTACACCTTC,CASSLGQGDGYTF
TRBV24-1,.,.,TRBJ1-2,TGTGCCACCAGTGATTCAACCCACGGGGTCCGGAGGGGCTACACCTTC,CATSDSTHGVRRGYTF
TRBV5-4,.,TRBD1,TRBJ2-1,TGTGCCAGCAGCCTTGGGACAGACCCCGTCAATGAGCAGTTCTTC,CASSLGTDPVNEQFF
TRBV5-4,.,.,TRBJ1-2,TGTGCCAGCAGCTTGGATCATCCAGGGCTAAATGGCTACACCTTC,CASSLDHPGLNGYTF
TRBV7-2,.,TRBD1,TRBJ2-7,TGTGCCAGCAGCTTAGCCCCCGGGACAGGGGTACACGAGCAGTACTTC,CASSLAPGTGVHEQYF
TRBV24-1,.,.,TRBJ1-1,TGTGCCACCACGGTGTATGAAGCTTTCTTT,CATTVYEAFF
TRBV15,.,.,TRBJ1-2,TGTGCCACCAGCAGAGGCGGGGGCTATGGCTACACCTTC,CATSRGGGYGYTF
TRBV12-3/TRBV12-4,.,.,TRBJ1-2,TGTGCCAGCAGCCGACAAGTGTATGGCTACACCTTC,CASSRQVYGYTF
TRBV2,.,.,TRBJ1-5,TGTGCCAGCAATCGGGAGGCAAATCAGCCCCAGCATTTT,CASNREANQPQHF
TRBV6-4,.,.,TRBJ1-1,TGTGCCAGCAGCTTACAGGGTGGGGACACTGAAGCTTTCTTT,CASSLQGGDTEAFF
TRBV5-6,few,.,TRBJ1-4,TGTGCCAGCAGCTTGGAGCAGGGAAATAATGAAAAACTGTTTTTT,CASSLEQGNNEKLFF
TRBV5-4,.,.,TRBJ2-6,TGTGCCAGCAGCTTGGTCCCGGACACCCAGAGCTCTGGGGCCAACGTCCTGACTTTC,CASSLVPDTQSSGANVLTF
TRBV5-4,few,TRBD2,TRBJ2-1,TGTGCCAGCAGCTCCCCCCCGGGCGGGGGGTACAATGAGCAGTTCTTC,CASSSPPGGGYNEQFF
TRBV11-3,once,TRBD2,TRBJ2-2,TGTGCCAGCAGCTTAGGCGGGGGGACGAACACCGGGGAGCTGTTTTTT,CASSLGGGTNTGELFF
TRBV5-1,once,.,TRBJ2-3,TGCGCCAGCAGCTTGGTAGGACAGAGGACAGATACGCAGTATTTT,CASSLVGQRTDTQYF
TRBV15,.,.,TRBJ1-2,TGTGCCACCAGCTCATCCGGGGGGGTGTTGGGCTACACCTTC,CATSSSGGVLGYTF
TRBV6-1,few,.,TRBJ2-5,TGTGCCAGCAGTGAAGCGGGGGGAGGGGGCCAAGAGACCCAGTACTTC,CASSEAGGGGQETQYF